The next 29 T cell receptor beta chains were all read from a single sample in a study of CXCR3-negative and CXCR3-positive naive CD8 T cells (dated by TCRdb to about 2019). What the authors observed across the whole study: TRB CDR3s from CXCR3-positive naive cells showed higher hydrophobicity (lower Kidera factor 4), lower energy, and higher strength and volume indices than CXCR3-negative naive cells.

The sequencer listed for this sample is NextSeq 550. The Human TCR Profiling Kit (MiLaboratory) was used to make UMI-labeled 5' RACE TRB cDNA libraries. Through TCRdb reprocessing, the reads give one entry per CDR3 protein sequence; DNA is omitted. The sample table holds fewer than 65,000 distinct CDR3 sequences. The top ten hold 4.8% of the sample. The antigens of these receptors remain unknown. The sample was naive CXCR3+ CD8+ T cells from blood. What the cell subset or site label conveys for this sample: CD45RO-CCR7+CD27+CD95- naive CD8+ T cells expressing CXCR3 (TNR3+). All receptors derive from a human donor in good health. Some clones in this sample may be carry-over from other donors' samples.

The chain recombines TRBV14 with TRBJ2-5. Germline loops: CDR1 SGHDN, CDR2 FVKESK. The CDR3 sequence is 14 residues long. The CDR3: CASSQQGYQETQYF.

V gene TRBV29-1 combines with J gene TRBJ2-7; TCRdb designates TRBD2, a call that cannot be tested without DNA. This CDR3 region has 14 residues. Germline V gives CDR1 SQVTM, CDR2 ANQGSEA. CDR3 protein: CSVVGSGRFDEQYF.

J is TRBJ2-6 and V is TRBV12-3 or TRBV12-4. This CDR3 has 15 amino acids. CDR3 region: CASRNLGSGANVLTF.

CDR3 protein: CASSYPSGDTGDTQYF. The V and J genes are TRBV6-2 or TRBV6-3 and TRBJ2-3; TCRdb lists TRBD1, though no DNA is available to test this call. There are 16 residues in the CDR3. Germline V gives CDR1 MNHEY, CDR2 SVGEGT.

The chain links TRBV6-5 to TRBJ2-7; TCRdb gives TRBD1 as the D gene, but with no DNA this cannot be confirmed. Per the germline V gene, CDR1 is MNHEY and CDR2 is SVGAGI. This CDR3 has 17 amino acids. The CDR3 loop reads CASSPVAGQTGSYEQYF.

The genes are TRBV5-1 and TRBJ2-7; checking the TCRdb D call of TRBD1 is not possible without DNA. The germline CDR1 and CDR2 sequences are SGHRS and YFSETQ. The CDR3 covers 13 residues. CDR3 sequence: CASSLRQNYEQYF.

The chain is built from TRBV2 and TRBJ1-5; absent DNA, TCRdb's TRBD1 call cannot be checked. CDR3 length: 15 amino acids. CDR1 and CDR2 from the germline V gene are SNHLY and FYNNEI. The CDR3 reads CAGSSGTGINQPQHF.

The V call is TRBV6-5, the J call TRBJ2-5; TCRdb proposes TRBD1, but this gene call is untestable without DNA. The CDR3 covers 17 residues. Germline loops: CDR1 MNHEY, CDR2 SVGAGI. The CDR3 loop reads CASSYSFVRGAVETQYF.

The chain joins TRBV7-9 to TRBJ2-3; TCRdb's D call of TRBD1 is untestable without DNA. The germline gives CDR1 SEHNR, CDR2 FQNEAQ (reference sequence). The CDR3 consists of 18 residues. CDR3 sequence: CASSSVYAQGKATDTQYF.

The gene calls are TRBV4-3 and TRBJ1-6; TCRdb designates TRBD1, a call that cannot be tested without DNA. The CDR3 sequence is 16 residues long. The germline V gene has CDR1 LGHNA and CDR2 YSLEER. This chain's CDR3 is CASSPRGLGYNSPLHF.

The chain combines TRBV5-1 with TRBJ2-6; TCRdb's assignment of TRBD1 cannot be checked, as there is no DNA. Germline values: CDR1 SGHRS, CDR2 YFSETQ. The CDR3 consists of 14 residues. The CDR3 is CASSSGGFTNVLTF.

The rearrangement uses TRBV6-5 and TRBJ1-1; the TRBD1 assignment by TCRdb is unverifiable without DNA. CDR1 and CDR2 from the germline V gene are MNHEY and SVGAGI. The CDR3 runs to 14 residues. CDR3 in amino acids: CATTTQGAGTEAFF.

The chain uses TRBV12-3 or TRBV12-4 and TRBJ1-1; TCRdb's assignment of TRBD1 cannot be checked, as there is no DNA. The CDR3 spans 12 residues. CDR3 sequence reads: CASSFGGSEAFF.

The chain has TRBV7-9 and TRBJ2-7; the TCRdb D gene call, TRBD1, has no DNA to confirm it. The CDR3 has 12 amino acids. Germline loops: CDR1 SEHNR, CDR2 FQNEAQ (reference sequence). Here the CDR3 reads CASSPPGYEQYF.

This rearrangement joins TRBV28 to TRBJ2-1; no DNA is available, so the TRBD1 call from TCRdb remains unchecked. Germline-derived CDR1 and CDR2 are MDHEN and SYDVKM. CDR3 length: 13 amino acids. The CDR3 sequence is CASSLGAGNEQFF.

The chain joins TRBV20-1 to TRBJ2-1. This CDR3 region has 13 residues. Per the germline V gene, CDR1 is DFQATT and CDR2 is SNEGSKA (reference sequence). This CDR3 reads CSARDLSGNEQFF.

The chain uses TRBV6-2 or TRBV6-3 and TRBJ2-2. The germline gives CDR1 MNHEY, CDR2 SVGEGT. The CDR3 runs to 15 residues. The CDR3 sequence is CASSITSWDTGELFF.

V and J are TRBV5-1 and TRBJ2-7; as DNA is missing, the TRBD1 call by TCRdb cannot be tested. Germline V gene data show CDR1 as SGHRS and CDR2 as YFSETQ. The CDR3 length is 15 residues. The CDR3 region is CASSLAQGTLYEQYF.

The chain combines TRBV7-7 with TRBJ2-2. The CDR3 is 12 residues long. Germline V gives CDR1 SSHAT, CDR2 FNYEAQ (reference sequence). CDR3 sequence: CASRRRTGELFF.

CDR3 amino acids: CASSQTQAGPGEQYF. The gene calls are TRBV4-3 and TRBJ2-7; without DNA, the TCRdb call of TRBD1 cannot be checked. Germline V gene sequence: CDR1 LGHNA, CDR2 YSLEER. The CDR3 covers 15 residues.

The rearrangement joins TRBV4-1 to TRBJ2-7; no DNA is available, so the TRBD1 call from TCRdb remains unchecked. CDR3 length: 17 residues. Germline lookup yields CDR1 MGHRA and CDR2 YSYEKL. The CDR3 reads CASSQELNGYPPYEQYF.

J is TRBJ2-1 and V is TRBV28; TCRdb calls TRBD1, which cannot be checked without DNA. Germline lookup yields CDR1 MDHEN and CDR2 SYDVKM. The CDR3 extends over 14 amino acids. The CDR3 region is CASSFPGMGNEQFF.

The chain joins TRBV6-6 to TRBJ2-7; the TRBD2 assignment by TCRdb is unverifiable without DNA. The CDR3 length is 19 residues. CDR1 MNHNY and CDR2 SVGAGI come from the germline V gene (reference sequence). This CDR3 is CASSYSDLAGGPLSYEQYF.

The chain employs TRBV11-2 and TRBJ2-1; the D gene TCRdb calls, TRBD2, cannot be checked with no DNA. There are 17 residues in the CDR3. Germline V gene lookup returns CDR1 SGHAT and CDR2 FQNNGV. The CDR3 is CASSLQPGLAGGDEQFF.

This CDR3 reads CSVEEGGNEQFF. V and J are TRBV29-1 and TRBJ2-1; TCRdb's D call of TRBD1 is untestable without DNA. Germline values: CDR1 SQVTM, CDR2 ANQGSEA. This CDR3 contains 12 residues.

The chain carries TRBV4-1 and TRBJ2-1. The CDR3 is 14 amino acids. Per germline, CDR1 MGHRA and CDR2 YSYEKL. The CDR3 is CASSQDRNDNEQFF.

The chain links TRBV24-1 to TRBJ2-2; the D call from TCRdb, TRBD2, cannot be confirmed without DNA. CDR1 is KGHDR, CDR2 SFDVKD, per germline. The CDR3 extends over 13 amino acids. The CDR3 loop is CATTGGTSGELFF.

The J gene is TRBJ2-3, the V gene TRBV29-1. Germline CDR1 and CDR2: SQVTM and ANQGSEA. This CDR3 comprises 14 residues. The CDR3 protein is CSIRWGSRRDTQYF.

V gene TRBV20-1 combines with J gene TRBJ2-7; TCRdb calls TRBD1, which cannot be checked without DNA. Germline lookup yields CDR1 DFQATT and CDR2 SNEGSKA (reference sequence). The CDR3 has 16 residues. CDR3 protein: CSATSFGGQDTYEQYF.